Listed below are T cell receptor beta chains from one sample, sequenced in a study of cytomegalovirus exposure and HLA in healthy donors. The table came from immunoSEQ multiplex PCR; TCRdb's copy has only in-frame clones and leaves some out. The table includes approximately 140,000 clones, roughly four fifths detected once. Sequencing was carried out using PBMCs. These receptors were obtained from a woman aged 45-65 years in good health and CMV-seronegative. Both conserved end residues are part of each CDR3. Only part of the rows carry a size: once, few, many, or a class if the clone is expanded.

j_call: TRBJ2-5; v_call: TRBV19; clone_size: .; cdr3_aa: CASSIRTSGAQETQYF
j_call: TRBJ1-1; v_call: TRBV9; clone_size: once; cdr3_aa: CASSPSGGGLNTEAFF
j_call: TRBJ2-4; v_call: TRBV27; clone_size: .; cdr3_aa: CASSFGEGAAKNIQYF
j_call: TRBJ1-3; v_call: TRBV19; clone_size: .; cdr3_aa: CASSLRQGFGNTIYF
j_call: TRBJ2-7; v_call: TRBV29-1; clone_size: .; cdr3_aa: CSATGLAGGEQYF
j_call: TRBJ1-2; v_call: TRBV6-4; clone_size: once; cdr3_aa: CASSPRENYGYTF
j_call: TRBJ2-2; v_call: TRBV19; clone_size: .; cdr3_aa: CASTPLLAGIGELFF
j_call: TRBJ2-1; v_call: TRBV4-2; clone_size: .; cdr3_aa: CASRSGTSSYNEQFF
j_call: TRBJ1-6; v_call: TRBV4-3; clone_size: few; cdr3_aa: CASSQKSPARLWALHF
j_call: TRBJ1-4; v_call: TRBV2; clone_size: .; cdr3_aa: CASSELRGTGGEKLFF
j_call: TRBJ1-2; v_call: TRBV2; clone_size: .; cdr3_aa: CASSDSTRLEDFYGYTF
j_call: TRBJ1-2; v_call: TRBV29-1; clone_size: .; cdr3_aa: CSVESIRSNYGYTF
j_call: TRBJ1-2; v_call: TRBV9; clone_size: .; cdr3_aa: CASSVAKRAGGKDGYTF
j_call: TRBJ2-5; v_call: TRBV7-9; clone_size: .; cdr3_aa: CASGDYKAETQYF
j_call: TRBJ2-3; v_call: TRBV6-5; clone_size: once; cdr3_aa: CASSLRGRADTQYF
j_call: TRBJ2-5; v_call: TRBV5-1; clone_size: .; cdr3_aa: CASSFGQAQAVGETQYF
j_call: TRBJ2-3; v_call: TRBV4-1; clone_size: few; cdr3_aa: CASSQDPVTDTQYF